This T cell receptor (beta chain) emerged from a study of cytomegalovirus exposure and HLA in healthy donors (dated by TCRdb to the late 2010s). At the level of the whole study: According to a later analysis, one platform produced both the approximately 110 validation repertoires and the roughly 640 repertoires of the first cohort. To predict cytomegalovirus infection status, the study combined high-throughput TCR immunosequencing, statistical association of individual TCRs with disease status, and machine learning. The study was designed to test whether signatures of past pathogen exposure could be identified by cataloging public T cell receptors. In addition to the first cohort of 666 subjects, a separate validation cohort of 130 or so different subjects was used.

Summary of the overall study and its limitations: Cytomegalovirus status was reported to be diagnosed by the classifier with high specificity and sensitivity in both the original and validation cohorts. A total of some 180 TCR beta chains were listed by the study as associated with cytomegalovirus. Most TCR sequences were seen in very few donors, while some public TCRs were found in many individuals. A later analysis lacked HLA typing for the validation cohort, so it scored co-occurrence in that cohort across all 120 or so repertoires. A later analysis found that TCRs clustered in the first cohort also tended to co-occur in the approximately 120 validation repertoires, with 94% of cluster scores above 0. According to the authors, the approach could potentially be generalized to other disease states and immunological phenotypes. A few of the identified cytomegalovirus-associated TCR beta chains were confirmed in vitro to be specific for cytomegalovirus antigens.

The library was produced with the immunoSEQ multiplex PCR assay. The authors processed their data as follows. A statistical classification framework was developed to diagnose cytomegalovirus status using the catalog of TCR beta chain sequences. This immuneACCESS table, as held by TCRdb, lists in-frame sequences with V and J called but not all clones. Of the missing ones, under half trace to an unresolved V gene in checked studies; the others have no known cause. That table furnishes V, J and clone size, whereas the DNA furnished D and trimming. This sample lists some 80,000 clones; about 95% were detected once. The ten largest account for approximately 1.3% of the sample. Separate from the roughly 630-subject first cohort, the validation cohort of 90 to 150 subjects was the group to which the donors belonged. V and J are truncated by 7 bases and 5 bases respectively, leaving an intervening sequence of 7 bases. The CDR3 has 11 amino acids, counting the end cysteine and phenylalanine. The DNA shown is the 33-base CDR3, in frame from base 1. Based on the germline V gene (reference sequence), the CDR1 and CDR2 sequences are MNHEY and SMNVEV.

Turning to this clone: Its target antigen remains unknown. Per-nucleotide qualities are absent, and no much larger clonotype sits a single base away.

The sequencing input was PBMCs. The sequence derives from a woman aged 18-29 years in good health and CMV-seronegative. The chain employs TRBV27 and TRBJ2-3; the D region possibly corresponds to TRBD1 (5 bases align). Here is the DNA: TGTGCCAGCATAAGGGGAGATACGCAGTATTTT. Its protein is CASIRGDTQYF.